What follows is one T cell receptor (beta chain) and its context. The antigen is not known. Mismatch with germline at one junction end may stem from a read error. The sample comes from a study of regulatory T cells in long-lasting Graves disease. Findings and limits, study-wide: Those with persistent disease had in common more public clonotypes (2,741) than new patients (approximately 890).

iRepertoire HTBI primers and Arm-PCR of CDR3 regions built TCR beta libraries. TCRdb re-called the multiplex PCR reads with MiXCR, one entry per CDR3 protein. The sample has roughly 440,000 distinct CDR3 sequences, over 15% seen once. The CDR3 consists of 13 residues. The time point: newly diagnosed GD, antithyroid drugs for less than 3 months. Researchers made the TCR library from RNA that was extracted from PBMCs. EDTA tubes held approximately 9 milliliters of peripheral blood from each patient. These same records also appear under a second study, on T cells in Graves' hyperthyroidism and ophthalmopathy. Per that paper: First-round RT-PCR with HTBI primers amplified the TCR CDR3 region. Stable hyperthyroidism was separated from ophthalmopathy by a model based on 13 V-J features.

The V gene is TRBV12-3 or TRBV12-4, the J gene TRBJ2-7; D remains unclear. This clonotype was sampled from a woman younger than 35 with Graves disease. The sequencing here drew on peripheral blood mononuclear cells (PBMCs), taken at new diagnosis, from a patient treated with antithyroid drugs. The CDR3 bases are TGTGCCAGCAGTTTAGCTGGCAGAGACGAGCGGTACTTC. Protein sequence: CASSLAGRDERYF.